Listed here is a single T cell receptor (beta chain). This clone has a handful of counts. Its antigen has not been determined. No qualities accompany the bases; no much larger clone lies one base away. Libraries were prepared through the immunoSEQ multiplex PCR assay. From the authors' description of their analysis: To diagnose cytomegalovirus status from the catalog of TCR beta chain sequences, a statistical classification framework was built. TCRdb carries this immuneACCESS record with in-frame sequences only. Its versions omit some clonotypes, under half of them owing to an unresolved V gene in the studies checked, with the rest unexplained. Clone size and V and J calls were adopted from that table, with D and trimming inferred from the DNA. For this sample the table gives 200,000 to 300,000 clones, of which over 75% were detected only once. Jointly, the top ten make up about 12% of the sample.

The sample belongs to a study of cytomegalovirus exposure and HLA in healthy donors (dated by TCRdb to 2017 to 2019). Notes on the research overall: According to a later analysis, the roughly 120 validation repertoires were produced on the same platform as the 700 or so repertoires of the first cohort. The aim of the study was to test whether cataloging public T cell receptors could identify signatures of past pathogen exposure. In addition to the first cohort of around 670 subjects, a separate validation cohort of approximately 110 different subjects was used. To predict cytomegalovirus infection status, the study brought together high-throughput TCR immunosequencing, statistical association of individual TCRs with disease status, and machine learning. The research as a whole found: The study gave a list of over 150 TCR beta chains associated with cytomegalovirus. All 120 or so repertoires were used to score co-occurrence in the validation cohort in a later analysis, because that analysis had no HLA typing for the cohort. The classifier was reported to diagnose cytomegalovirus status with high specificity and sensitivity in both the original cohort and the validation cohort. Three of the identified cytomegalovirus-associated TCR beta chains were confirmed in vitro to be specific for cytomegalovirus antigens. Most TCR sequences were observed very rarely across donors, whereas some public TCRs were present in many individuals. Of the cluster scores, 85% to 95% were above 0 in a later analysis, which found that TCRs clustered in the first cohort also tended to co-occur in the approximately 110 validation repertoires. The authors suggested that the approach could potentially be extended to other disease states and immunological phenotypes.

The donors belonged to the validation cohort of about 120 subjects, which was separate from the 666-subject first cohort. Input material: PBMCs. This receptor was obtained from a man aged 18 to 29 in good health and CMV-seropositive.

The encoded CDR3 is CASSGGSGETQYF. The nucleotide sequence reads as follows: TGTGCCAGCAGCGGGGGGTCGGGCGAGACCCAGTACTTC. The chain joins TRBV7-3 to TRBJ2-5; the best D guess is TRBD2, with 6 bases matching. Including cysteine and phenylalanine, the CDR3 has 13 amino acids. Here the CDR3 DNA is all that survives: 39 bases in frame from base 1. The junction shows trimming of 5 bases on V and 5 bases on J, plus 12 bases between the germline ends. CDR1 and CDR2 (SGHTA, FQGTGA) derive from the germline V gene.